The 24 T cell receptor beta chains presented below share a single source sample, sequenced in a study of T cells in localized non-small cell lung cancer. Profiling relied on immunoSEQ multiplex PCR, and the TCRdb table lists in-frame clones only, not all of them. Counted here are roughly 34,000 clones, around four fifths occurring once; the ten biggest clones make up less than 45%. This specimen was peripheral blood, taken before any cancer treatment. These receptors were taken from a male donor older than 55 with stage II squamous cell lung carcinoma.

This chain joins TRBV7-2 and TRBJ1-4; D is undetermined. There are 13 residues in the CDR3. Germline V gene lookup returns CDR1 SGHTA and CDR2 FQGNSA. Trimming stripped 1 base from V and 6 bases from J, with 6 bases between. The CDR3 reads CASSLEPHEKLFF. CDR3 nucleotides: TGTGCCAGCAGCTTAGAGCCTCATGAAAAACTGTTTTTT.

CDR3 in amino acids: CASLGHNIYTGELFF. The CDR3 DNA is TGTGCCAGCCTTGGGCACAACATCTACACCGGGGAGCTGTTTTTT. V gene TRBV28 combines with J gene TRBJ2-2, with D hard to call. Germline CDR1 reads MDHEN; CDR2 reads SYDVKM. The CDR3 sequence is 15 residues long. With 8 bases removed from V and 3 bases from J, the gap between germline ends came to 16 bases.

For the CDR3, the DNA is TGCAGCGTTGAAGGGGGCGGGAGGGCCTACAATGAGCAGTTCTTC. Protein: CSVEGGGRAYNEQFF. This chain uses TRBV29-1 with TRBJ2-1; 9 nucleotides match TRBD2. V was pared by 1 base and J by 2 bases, with 3 bases of the junction left unmatched. The germline V gene has CDR1 SQVTM and CDR2 ANQGSEA. This CDR3 comprises 15 residues.

This sequence joins TRBV6-6 and TRBJ2-2, with D unclear. Germline values: CDR1 MNHNY, CDR2 SVGAGI (reference sequence). V lost 5 bases to trimming and J lost 3 bases, with 10 bases between them. The length of the CDR3 is 14 residues. The DNA for the CDR3 is TGTGCCAGCAGTCCCGGCGCTTACACCGGGGAGCTGTTTTTT. This gives the protein CASSPGAYTGELFF.

The chain employs TRBV11-3 and TRBJ1-1; tentatively, D is TRBD1 (5 bases). The V end lost 0 bases, the J end lost 11 bases, and 10 bases lay between the germline ends. This CDR3 region has 12 residues. Germline assignment: CDR1 SGHNT and CDR2 YENEEA. This CDR3 is CASSLEAGWAFF. The CDR3 nucleotides are TGTGCCAGCAGCTTAGAAGCAGGGTGGGCTTTCTTT.

The J gene is TRBJ1-1, the V gene TRBV7-9; a weak D match, TRBD1 (6 bases). Trimming removed 2 bases from V and 4 bases from J, with 14 bases in between. The CDR3 spans 15 residues. The germline gives CDR1 SEHNR, CDR2 FQNEAQ (reference sequence). The CDR3 spells CASSLNWPGATEAFF. In DNA, the CDR3 is TGTGCCAGCAGCTTAAACTGGCCAGGGGCCACTGAAGCTTTCTTT.

The chain links TRBV7-9 to TRBJ2-7; D gene unclear. The CDR3 has 17 residues. Looked up from germline, CDR1 is SEHNR and CDR2 is FQNEAQ (reference sequence). Trimming removed 1 base from V and 4 bases from J, with 20 bases in between. In nucleotides, the CDR3 is TGTGCCAGCAGCTTAGGGTACGGCGCCGAAAATGGTTACGAGCAGTACTTC. This gives the protein CASSLGYGAENGYEQYF.

The chain uses TRBV15 and TRBJ2-3; D uncertain. Trimming took 0 bases from V and 4 from J, leaving 14 bases between them. Germline-derived CDR1 and CDR2 are LNHNV and YYDKDF (reference sequence). The CDR3 has 16 residues. CDR3 protein: CATSREVAGSSDTQYF. CDR3 DNA sequence: TGTGCCACCAGCAGAGAGGTAGCTGGGTCATCAGATACGCAGTATTTT.

This clone has just one count. This rearrangement joins TRBV29-1 to TRBJ2-3, with D uncertain. The CDR3 runs 10 residues. The V gene's germline CDR1 is SQVTM and CDR2 ANQGSEA. Trimming took off 7 bases at V and 2 bases at J, with 4 bases between the two ends. The DNA for the CDR3 is TGCAGCGGATTCACAGATACGCAGTATTTT. Translating gives CSGFTDTQYF.

The V call is TRBV9, the J call TRBJ2-3; TRBD2 aligns across 7 bases. Germline CDR1 SGDLS, CDR2 YYNGEE. V trimming: 5 bases; J trimming: 4 bases; junction bases outside the gene matches: 7. The CDR3 is 14 residues long. CDR3 residues: CASSAEGLSDTQYF. CDR3 nucleotide sequence: TGTGCCAGCAGTGCTGAGGGACTATCAGATACGCAGTATTTT.

The J gene is TRBJ2-7, the V gene TRBV9; no reliable D call. CDR1 and CDR2 from the germline V gene are SGDLS and YYNGEE. The V end was cut by 0 bases, the J end by 6 bases, with 7 bases between. The CDR3 runs 12 residues. The CDR3 reads CASSVGDGEQYF. The CDR3 nucleotides are TGTGCCAGCAGCGTAGGAGATGGCGAGCAGTACTTC.

The chain joins TRBV5-1 to TRBJ1-5; D remains unclear. Germline V gene sequence: CDR1 SGHRS, CDR2 YFSETQ. V shed 0 bases and J shed 1 base, with 8 bases lying between them. This CDR3 has 15 amino acids. CDR3 region: CASSLASGSNQPQHF. The DNA for the CDR3 is TGCGCCAGCAGCTTGGCTTCGGGGAGCAATCAGCCCCAGCATTTT. The variable domain in full, with the rest retrieved from reference TRBV5-1 and TRBJ1-5, is KAGVTQTPRYLIKTRGQQVTLSCSPISGHRSVSWYQQTPGQGLQFLFEYFSETQRNKGNFPGRFSGRQFSNSRSEMNVSTLELGDSALYLCASSLASGSNQPQHFGDGTRLSIL.

The genes are TRBV5-6 and TRBJ1-2, with unresolved D. Germline lookup yields CDR1 SGHDT and CDR2 YYEEEE. CDR3 length equals 13 residues. The V end was cut by 4 bases, the J end by 8 bases, with 15 bases between. The CDR3: CASSREVLWGYTF. The CDR3 DNA follows: TGTGCCAGCAGCCGTGAAGTGCTATGGGGCTACACCTTC.

This rearrangement joins TRBV9 to TRBJ2-7; no reliable D call. There are 14 residues in the CDR3. Germline V CDR1 and CDR2: SGDLS, YYNGEE. V lost 4 bases, J lost 6 bases, and 17 bases lay in between. Here the CDR3 reads CASSRDTGRLEQYF. The DNA for the CDR3 is TGTGCCAGCAGCCGAGACACCGGACGGCTCGAGCAGTACTTC.

This clone has a handful of counts. The chain couples TRBV5-4 to TRBJ1-1; TRBD1 matches 8 bases. The CDR3 contains 13 residues. Germline values: CDR1 SGHNT, CDR2 YYREEE (reference sequence). Germline trimming cut 3 bases from V and 4 bases from J; bases unmatched to any gene: 2. The CDR3 sequence: CASSSGQGTEAFF. DNA for the CDR3: TGTGCCAGCAGCTCAGGACAGGGCACTGAAGCTTTCTTT.

The chain employs TRBV7-3 and TRBJ2-1; unclear D gene. There are 11 residues in the CDR3. Germline V gene data show CDR1 as SGHTA and CDR2 as FQGTGA. V lost 1 base and J 7 bases, leaving 2 bases between the germline ends. The CDR3 reads CASSLNNEQFF. The CDR3 nucleotides read TGTGCCAGCAGCTTAAATAATGAGCAGTTCTTC.

This clone was detected only once. The genes are TRBV7-9 and TRBJ2-1; 8 positions match TRBD1. The trim removed 1 base at V and 0 bases at J, leaving 2 bases unmatched. The CDR3 covers 16 residues. From germline, CDR1 is SEHNR and CDR2 FQNEAQ (reference sequence). The CDR3 sequence is CASSLDTGGSYNEQFF. The CDR3 DNA reads TGTGCCAGCAGCTTAGATACAGGGGGCTCCTACAATGAGCAGTTCTTC.

This chain connects TRBV10-3 to TRBJ1-3, with a weak D call TRBD1 (6 bases). This CDR3 comprises 15 residues. The germline CDR1 and CDR2 sequences are ENHRY and SYGVKD. V was trimmed by 5 bases and J by 0 bases, leaving 11 bases between them. CDR3 sequence: CAISQGRNSGNTIYF. CDR3 in DNA: TGTGCCATCAGTCAGGGGCGAAACTCTGGAAACACCATATATTTT.

The chain uses TRBV19 and TRBJ2-7; 8 nucleotides line up with TRBD1. The length of the CDR3 is 16 residues. V shed 4 bases and J 7 bases; nucleotides not matched to a gene: 15. CDR1 and CDR2 from the germline V gene are LNHDA and SQIVND (reference sequence). In DNA form, the CDR3 reads TGTGCCAGTAGTACCCACGGGACAGGCGGACCGCGGGAGCAGTACTTC. Its translation is CASSTHGTGGPREQYF.

This chain uses TRBV27 with TRBJ2-5; perhaps D is TRBD1 or TRBD2 (6 bases each). The V end was cut by 6 bases, the J end by 8 bases, with 13 bases between. Germline V gene sequence: CDR1 MNHEY, CDR2 SMNVEV (reference sequence). The CDR3 is made up of 12 amino acids. CDR3 in DNA: TGTGCCAGCAGCATCAGGGGAGGTACCCAGTACTTC. Translated, it gives CASSIRGGTQYF.

CDR3 region: CASSWGLAGGPTDTQYF. The DNA for the CDR3 is TGTGCCAGCTCATGGGGACTAGCGGGAGGGCCGACAGATACGCAGTATTTT. The V and J genes are TRBV18 and TRBJ2-3, with 16 nucleotides matching TRBD2. CDR3 length equals 17 residues. V shed 5 bases and J 3 bases; nucleotides not matched to a gene: 5. Germline assignment: CDR1 KGHSH and CDR2 LQKENI. Full variable domain (missing parts from reference TRBV18 and TRBJ2-3): NAGVMQNPRHLVRRRGQEARLRCSPMKGHSHVYWYRQLPEEGLKFMVYLQKENIIDESGMPKERFSAEFPKEGPSILRIQQVVRGDSAAYFCASSWGLAGGPTDTQYFGPGTRLTVL.

The rearrangement links TRBV11-1 to TRBJ2-7; TRBD1 aligns across 9 bases. Germline V lookup: CDR1 SGHAT, CDR2 FQDESV (reference sequence). This CDR3 is 15 amino acids long. J gave up 3 bases and V 6 bases, and 9 bases lay outside the gene matches. The CDR3 here is CASSYSTGQGYEQYF. The CDR3 nucleotides read TGTGCCAGCAGTTACTCGACGGGACAGGGCTACGAGCAGTACTTC.

The chain carries TRBV6-1 and TRBJ1-4; 8 bases are shared with TRBD1. The CDR3 is 14 amino acids. V shed 8 bases, J shed 5 bases, and the junction held 7 bases outside the gene matches. Germline V gene sequence: CDR1 MNHNS, CDR2 SASEGT. The CDR3 DNA is TGTGCCAGCGGGCTGGACAGGGAGAATGAAAAACTGTTTTTT. Translated, it gives CASGLDRENEKLFF.

The genes are TRBV4-2 and TRBJ2-1; D ambiguous. The germline gives CDR1 LGHNA, CDR2 YNFKEQ. The V end was cut by 4 bases, the J end by 1 base, with 11 bases between. The CDR3 sequence is 15 residues long. The CDR3 protein is CASSPADLSYNEQFF. The CDR3 DNA sequence: TGTGCCAGCAGCCCGGCTGACTTATCCTACAATGAGCAGTTCTTC.